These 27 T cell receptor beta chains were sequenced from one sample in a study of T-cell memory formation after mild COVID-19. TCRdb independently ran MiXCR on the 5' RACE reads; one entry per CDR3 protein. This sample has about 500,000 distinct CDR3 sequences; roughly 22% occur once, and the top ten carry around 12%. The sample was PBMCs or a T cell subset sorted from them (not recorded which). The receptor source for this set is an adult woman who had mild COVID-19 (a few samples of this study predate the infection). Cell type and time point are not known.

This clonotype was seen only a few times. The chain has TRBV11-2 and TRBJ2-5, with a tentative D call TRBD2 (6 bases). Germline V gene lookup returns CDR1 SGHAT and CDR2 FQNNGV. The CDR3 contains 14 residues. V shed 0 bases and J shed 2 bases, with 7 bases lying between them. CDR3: CASSLEGTQETQYF. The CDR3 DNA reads TGTGCCAGCAGCTTAGAAGGGACTCAAGAGACCCAGTACTTC.

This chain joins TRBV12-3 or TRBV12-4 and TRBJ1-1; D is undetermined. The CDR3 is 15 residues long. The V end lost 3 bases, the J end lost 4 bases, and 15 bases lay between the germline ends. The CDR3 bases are TGTGCCAGCAGTTTTGGGCCTTCCGGGAGCACTGAAGCTTTCTTT. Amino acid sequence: CASSFGPSGSTEAFF.

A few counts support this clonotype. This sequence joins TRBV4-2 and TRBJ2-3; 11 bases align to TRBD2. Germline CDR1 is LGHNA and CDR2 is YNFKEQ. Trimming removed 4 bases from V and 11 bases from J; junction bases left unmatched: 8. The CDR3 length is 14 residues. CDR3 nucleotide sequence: TGTGCCAGCAGCCCCGTAGCGGGAGGGAAGAAGCAGTATTTT. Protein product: CASSPVAGGKKQYF.

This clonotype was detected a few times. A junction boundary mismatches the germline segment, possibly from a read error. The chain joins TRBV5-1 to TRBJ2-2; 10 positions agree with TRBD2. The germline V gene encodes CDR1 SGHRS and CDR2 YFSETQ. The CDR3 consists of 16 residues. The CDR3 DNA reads TGCGCCAGCAGCTCACCGGGACTAGCGAATACCGGGGAGCTGTTTTTT. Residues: CASSSPGLANTGELFF. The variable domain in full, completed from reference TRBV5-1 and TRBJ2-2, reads KAGVTQTPRYLIKTRGQQVTLSCSPISGHRSVSWYQQTPGQGLQFLFEYFSETQRNKGNFPGRFSGRQFSNSRSEMNVSTLELGDSALYLCASSSPGLANTGELFFGEGSRLTVL.

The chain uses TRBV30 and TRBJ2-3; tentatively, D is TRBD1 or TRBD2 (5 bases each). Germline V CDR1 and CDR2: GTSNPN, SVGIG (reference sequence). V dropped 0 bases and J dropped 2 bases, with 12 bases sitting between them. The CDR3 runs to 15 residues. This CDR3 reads CAWSVQGDDTDTQYF. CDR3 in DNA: TGTGCCTGGAGTGTCCAAGGGGACGACACAGATACGCAGTATTTT.

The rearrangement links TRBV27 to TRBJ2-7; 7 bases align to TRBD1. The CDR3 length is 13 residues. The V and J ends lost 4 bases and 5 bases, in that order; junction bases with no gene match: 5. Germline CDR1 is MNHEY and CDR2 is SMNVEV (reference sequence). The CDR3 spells CASSSRGGHEQYF. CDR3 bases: TGTGCCAGCAGTTCCCGAGGGGGCCACGAGCAGTACTTC.

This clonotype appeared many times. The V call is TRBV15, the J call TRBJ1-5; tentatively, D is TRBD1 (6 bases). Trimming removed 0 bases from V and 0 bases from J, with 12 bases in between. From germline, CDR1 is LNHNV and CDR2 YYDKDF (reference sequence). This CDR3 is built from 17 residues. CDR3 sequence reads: CATSRDSGQSSNQPQHF. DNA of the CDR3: TGTGCCACCAGCAGAGATTCCGGACAGTCTAGCAATCAGCCCCAGCATTTT.

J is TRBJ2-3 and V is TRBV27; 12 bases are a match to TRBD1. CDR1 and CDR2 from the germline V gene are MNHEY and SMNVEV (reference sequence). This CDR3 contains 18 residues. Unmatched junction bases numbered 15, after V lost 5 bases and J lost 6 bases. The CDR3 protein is CASSRQIRDRGLRDTQYF. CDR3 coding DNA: TGTGCCAGCAGTAGACAAATCCGGGACAGGGGGCTACGGGATACGCAGTATTTT.

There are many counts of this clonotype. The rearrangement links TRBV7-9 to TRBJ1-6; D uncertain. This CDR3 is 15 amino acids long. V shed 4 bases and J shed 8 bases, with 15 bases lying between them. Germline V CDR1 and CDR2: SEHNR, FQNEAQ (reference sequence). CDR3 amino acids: CASSSRIGTDSPLHF. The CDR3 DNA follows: TGTGCCAGCAGCTCGCGGATCGGAACCGATTCACCCCTCCACTTT.

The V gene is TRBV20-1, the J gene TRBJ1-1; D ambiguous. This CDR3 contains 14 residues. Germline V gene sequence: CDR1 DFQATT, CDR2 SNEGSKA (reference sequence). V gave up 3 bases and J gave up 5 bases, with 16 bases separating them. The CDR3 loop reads CSASRGPLGTEAFF. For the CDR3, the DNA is TGCAGTGCTAGTCGTGGCCCCCTGGGGACTGAAGCTTTCTTT.

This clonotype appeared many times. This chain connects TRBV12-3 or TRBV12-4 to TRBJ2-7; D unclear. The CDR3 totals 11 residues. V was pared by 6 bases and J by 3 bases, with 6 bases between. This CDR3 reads CASRSSYEQYF. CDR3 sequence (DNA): TGTGCCAGCAGATCTAGCTACGAGCAGTACTTC.

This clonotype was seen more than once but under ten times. The CDR3, as DNA: TGCGCCAGCAGCCAAGGCGACAATAGGGACCTCTCCTACGAGCAGTACTTC. Translation: CASSQGDNRDLSYEQYF. The V gene is TRBV4-3, the J gene TRBJ2-7; D assignment may be TRBD1 or TRBD2 (5 bases each). Trimming cost V 1 base and J 0 bases, with 16 bases left between them. Per germline, CDR1 LGHNA and CDR2 YSLEER. This CDR3 spans 17 amino acids.

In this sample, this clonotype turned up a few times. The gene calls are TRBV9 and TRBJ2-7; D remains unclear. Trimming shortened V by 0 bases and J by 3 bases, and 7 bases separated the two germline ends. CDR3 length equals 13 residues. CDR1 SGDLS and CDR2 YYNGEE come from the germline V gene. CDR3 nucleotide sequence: TGTGCCAGCAGCGTAGGCCAGGACTACGAGCAGTACTTC. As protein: CASSVGQDYEQYF.

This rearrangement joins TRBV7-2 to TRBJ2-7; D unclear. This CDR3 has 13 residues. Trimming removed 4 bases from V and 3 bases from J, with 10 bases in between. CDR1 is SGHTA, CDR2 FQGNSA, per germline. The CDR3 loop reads CASSSTIRYEQYF. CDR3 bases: TGTGCCAGCAGCTCAACAATCCGCTACGAGCAGTACTTC.

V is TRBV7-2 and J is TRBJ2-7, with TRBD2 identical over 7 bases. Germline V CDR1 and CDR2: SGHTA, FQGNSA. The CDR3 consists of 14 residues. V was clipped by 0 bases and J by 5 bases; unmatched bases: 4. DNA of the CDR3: TGTGCCAGCAGCTTAGCCGGCGGGAGTCACGAGCAGTACTTC. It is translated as CASSLAGGSHEQYF.

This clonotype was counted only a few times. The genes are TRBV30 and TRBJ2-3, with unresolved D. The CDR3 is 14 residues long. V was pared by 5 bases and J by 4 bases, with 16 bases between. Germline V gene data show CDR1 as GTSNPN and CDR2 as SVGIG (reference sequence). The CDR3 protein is CAWLGPRQADTQYF. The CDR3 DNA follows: TGTGCCTGGCTCGGACCCCGGCAGGCAGATACGCAGTATTTT.

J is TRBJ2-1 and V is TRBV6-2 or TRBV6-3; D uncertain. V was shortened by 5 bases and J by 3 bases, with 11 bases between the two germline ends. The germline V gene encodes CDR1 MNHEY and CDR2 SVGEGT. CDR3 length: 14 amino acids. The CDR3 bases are TGTGCCAGCAGTGTGATTGATAACTACAATGAGCAGTTCTTC. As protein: CASSVIDNYNEQFF.

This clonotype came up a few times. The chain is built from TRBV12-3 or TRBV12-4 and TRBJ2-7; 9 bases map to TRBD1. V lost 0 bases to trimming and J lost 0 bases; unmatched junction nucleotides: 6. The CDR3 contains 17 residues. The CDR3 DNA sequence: TGTGCCAGCAGTTTAGCGCTAGGACAGGGGATCTCCTACGAGCAGTACTTC. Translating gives CASSLALGQGISYEQYF.

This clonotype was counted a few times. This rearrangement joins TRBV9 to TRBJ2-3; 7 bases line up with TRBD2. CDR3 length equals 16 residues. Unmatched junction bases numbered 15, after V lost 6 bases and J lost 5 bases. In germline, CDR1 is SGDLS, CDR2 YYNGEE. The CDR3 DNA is TGTGCCAGCACCCCTTTCCTAGCGGAGTTTGGAGATACGCAGTATTTT. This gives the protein CASTPFLAEFGDTQYF.

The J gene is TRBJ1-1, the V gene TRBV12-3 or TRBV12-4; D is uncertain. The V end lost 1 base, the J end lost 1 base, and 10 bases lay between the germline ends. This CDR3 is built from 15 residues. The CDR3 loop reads CASSLEADKNTEAFF. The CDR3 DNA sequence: TGTGCCAGCAGTTTAGAAGCCGACAAGAACACTGAAGCTTTCTTT.

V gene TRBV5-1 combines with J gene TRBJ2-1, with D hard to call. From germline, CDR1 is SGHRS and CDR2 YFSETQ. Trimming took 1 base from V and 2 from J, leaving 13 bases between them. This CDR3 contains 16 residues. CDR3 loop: CASSLSLIPAYNEQFF. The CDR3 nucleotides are TGCGCCAGCAGCTTGTCGTTAATACCCGCCTACAATGAGCAGTTCTTC.

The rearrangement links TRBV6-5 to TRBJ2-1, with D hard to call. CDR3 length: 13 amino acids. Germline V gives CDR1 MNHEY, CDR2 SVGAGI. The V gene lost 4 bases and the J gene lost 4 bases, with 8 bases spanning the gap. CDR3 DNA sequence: TGTGCCAGCAGTTTGTCACAGTACAATGAGCAGTTCTTC. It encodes CASSLSQYNEQFF.

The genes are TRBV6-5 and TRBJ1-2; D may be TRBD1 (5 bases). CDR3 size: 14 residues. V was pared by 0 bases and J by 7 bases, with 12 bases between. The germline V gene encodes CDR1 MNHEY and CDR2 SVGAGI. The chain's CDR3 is CASSYSGEGSGYTF. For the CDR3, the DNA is TGTGCCAGCAGTTACTCGGGGGAAGGCAGTGGCTACACCTTC.

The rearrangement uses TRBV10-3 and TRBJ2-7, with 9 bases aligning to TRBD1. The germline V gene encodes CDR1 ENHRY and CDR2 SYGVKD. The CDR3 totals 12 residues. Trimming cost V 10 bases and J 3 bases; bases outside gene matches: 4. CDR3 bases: TGTGCCACTGGACAGGGGAACTACGAGCAGTACTTC. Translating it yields CATGQGNYEQYF.

CDR3 nucleotide sequence: TGTGCCACCAGTGCTTTAGACAGGGACAACAATGAGCAGTTCTTC. Its protein product is CATSALDRDNNEQFF. The rearrangement links TRBV24-1 to TRBJ2-1; 7 positions agree with TRBD1. V gave up 5 bases and J gave up 5 bases; unmatched junction bases: 8. Germline assignment: CDR1 KGHDR and CDR2 SFDVKD. The CDR3 is made up of 15 amino acids.

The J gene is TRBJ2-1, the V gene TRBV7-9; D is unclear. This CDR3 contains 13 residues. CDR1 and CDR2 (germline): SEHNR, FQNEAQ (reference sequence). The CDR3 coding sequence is TGTGCTATGCCACAACGAAACTACAATGAGCAGTTCTTC. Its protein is CAMPQRNYNEQFF.

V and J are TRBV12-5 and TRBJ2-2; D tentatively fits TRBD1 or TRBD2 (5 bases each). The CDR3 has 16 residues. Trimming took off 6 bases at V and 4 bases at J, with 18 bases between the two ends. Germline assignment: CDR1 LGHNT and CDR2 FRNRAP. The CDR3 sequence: CASGVGTYPTTGELFF. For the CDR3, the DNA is TGTGCTAGTGGCGTCGGGACCTACCCGACCACCGGGGAGCTGTTTTTT.